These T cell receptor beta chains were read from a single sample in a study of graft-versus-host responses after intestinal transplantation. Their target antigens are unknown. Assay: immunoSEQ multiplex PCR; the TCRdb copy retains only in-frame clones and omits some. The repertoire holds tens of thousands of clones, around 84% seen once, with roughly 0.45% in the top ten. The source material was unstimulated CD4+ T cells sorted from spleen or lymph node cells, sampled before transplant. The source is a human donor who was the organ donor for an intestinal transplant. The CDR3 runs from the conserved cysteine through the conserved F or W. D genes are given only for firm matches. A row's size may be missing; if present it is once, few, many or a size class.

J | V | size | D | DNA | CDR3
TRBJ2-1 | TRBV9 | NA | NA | TGTGCCAGCAGCGTACAGGGACACAATGAGCAGTTCTTC | CASSVQGHNEQFF
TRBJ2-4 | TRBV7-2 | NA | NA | TGTGCCAGCAGCCTCCACATAGGGACCCTCCAACGAAACATTCAGTACTTC | CASSLHIGTLQRNIQYF
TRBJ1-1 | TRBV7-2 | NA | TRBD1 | TGTGCCAGCAGCTTAGTCTCGACAGGGCGGCACACTGAAGCTTTCTTT | CASSLVSTGRHTEAFF
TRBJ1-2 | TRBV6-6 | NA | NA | TGTGCCAGCAGTTACGCCACACAGAGGGGCTACACCTTC | CASSYATQRGYTF
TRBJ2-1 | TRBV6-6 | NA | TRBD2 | TGTGCCAGCAGTGTAGCGGGAGGGAAGAATGAGCAGTTCTTC | CASSVAGGKNEQFF
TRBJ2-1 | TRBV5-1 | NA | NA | TGCGCCAGCAGCTTGGAGGGGAAGGCCTCCTACAATGAGCAGTTCTTC | CASSLEGKASYNEQFF
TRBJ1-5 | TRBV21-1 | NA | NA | TGTCCATGGGGACAGGGGGATCAGCCCCAGCATTTT | CPWGQGDQPQHF
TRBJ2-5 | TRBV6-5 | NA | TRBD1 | TGTGCCAGCAGCCTCCGGACAGGGGTGGAGACCCAGTACTTC | CASSLRTGVETQYF
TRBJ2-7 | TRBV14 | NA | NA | TGTGCCAGCAGCCAAGTTCTCAGGGGCGAGCAGTACTTC | CASSQVLRGEQYF
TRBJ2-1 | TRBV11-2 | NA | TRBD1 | TGTGCCAGCAGCTCCCGAGGGGGACAGGGGACCAATGAGCAGTTCTTC | CASSSRGGQGTNEQFF
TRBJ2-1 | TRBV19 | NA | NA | TGTGCCAGTAGTATAGCCGGGAGAGCCAATGAGCAGTTCTTC | CASSIAGRANEQFF
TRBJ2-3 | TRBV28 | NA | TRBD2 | TGTGCCAGCGGGACTAGCGGGATCACAGATACGCAGTATTTT | CASGTSGITDTQYF
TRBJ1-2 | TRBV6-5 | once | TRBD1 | TGTGCCAGCAGTCTAGGGGGGACAGGGGGCTGGGACTACACCTTC | CASSLGGTGGWDYTF
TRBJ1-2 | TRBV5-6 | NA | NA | TGTGCCAGCAGCTTGGTCAGAACTAACTATGGCTACACCTTC | CASSLVRTNYGYTF
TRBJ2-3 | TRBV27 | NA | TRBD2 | TGTGCCAGCAGTTTGAGACTAGCGGGGAAAGGGGATACGCAGTATTTT | CASSLRLAGKGDTQYF
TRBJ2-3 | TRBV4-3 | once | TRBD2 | TGCGCCAGCAGCCAATTCCCGGGGGGAAGCACAGATACGCAGTATTTT | CASSQFPGGSTDTQYF
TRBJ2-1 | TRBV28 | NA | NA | TGTGCCAGCAGTTTTGGCGGGCTAAAAAATGAGCAGTTCTTC | CASSFGGLKNEQFF
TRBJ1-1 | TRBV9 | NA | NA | TGTGCCAGCAGCGCCCAAGGGGTGGAGGCGAACACTGAAGCTTTCTTT | CASSAQGVEANTEAFF
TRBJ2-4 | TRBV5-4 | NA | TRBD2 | TGTGCCAGCAGTTTGGGACTAGCAGGCAGCATTCAGTACTTC | CASSLGLAGSIQYF
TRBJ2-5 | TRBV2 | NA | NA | TGTGCCAGCAGTGGCAGTGGAGGAAAGGAAGAGACCCAGTACTTC | CASSGSGGKEETQYF
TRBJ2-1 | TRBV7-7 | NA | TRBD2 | TGTGCCAGCAGCTTAAGGCTAGCGGGAGGTGAGCAGTTCTTC | CASSLRLAGGEQFF
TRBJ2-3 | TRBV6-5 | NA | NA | TGTGCCAGCAGTTACTCGGGAGTCCTCACAGATACGCAGTATTTT | CASSYSGVLTDTQYF
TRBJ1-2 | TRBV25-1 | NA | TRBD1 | TGTGCCAGCAGTGTGACAGGGTATGGCTACACCTTC | CASSVTGYGYTF
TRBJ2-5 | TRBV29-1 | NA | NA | TGCAGCGGAGGACAGCCCCAAGAGACCCAGTACTTC | CSGGQPQETQYF
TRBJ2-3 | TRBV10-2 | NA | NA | TGCGCCAGCACTCAGAGTCGGGCAGATACGCAGTATTTT | CASTQSRADTQYF
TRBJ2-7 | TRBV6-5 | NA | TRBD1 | TGTGCCAGCAGAACCGGGACAGGGATCCAGCAGTACTTC | CASRTGTGIQQYF
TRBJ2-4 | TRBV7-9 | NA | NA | TGTGCCAGCAGCTCCCGTGGACACAACATTCAGTACTTC | CASSSRGHNIQYF
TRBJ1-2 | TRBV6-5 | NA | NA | TGTGCCAGCAGTGAAGCGGGGGGCTACACCTTC | CASSEAGGYTF
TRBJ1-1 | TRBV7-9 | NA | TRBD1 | TGTGCCAGCAGCTCGATGAACAGGGGAATGGAGACTGAAGCTTTCTTT | CASSSMNRGMETEAFF
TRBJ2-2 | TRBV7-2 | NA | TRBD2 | TGTGCCAGCAGCCGGGACTATTCGAACACCGGGGAGCTGTTTTTT | CASSRDYSNTGELFF
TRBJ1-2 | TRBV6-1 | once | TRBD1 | TGTGCCAGCAGTGAAGCCCGACAGGGAGGCTATGGCTACACCTTC | CASSEARQGGYGYTF
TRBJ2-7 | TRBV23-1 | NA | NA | TGCGCCAGCAAGGCCAATTCACAGTATACCTCCTACGAGCAGTACTTC | CASKANSQYTSYEQYF
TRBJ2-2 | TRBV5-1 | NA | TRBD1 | TGCGCCAGCAACGACAGGGACACCGGGGAGCTGTTTTTT | CASNDRDTGELFF
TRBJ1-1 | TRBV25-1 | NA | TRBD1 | TGTGCCAGCAGTGAGGGGACAGGGTTCCGACCGTCGCGAGCTTTCTTT | CASSEGTGFRPSRAFF
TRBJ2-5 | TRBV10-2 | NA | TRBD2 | TGCGCCAGCAGTGAACTAGCGGGGCAAGAGACCCAGTACTTC | CASSELAGQETQYF
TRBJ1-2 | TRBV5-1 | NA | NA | TGCGCCAGCAGCATCGACGCAGGAGACTATGGCTACACCTTC | CASSIDAGDYGYTF
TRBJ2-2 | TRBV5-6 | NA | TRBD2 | TGTGCCAGCAGCTTAAGAACTAGCGGGGGCACCGGGGAGCTGTTTTTT | CASSLRTSGGTGELFF
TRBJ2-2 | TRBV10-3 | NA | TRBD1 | TGTGCCATCAGGTCGACAGGGGCGAACACCGGGGAGCTGTTTTTT | CAIRSTGANTGELFF
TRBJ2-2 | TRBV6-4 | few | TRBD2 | TGTGCCAGCAGTGACGCGGGAGTGAACACCGGGGAGCTGTTTTTT | CASSDAGVNTGELFF
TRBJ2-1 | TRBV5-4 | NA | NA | TGTGCCAGCAGCACCCTAGGTGGGGGCGGTGGGGACAATGAGCAGTTCTTC | CASSTLGGGGGDNEQFF
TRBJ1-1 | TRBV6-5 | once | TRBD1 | TGTGCCAGCAGTTACGACAGGGCGGGCACTGAAGCTTTCTTT | CASSYDRAGTEAFF
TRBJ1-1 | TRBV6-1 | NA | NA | TGTGCCAGCAGTGGATCCTACCGACAAGCCGGTGGGAACACTGAAGCTTTCTTT | CASSGSYRQAGGNTEAFF
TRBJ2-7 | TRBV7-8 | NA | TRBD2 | TGTGCCAGCAGCTTAGCGTGGGGCGGGGGGGCCCCCTACGAGCAGTACTTC | CASSLAWGGGAPYEQYF
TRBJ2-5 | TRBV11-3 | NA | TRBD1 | TGTGCCAGCAGTTCCCCCAGACAGGGAGTGGAGACCCAGTACTTC | CASSSPRQGVETQYF
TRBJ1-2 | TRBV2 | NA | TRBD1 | TGTGCCAGCAGTACGACGACAGGGGGCGGCTACACCTTC | CASSTTTGGGYTF
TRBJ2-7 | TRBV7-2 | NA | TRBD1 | TGTGCCAGCAGCTTAGGGACAGGGAATCCCTACGAGCAGTACTTC | CASSLGTGNPYEQYF
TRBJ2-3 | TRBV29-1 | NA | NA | TGCAGCGTTGAAGAAAACGGGGCAGATACGCAGTATTTT | CSVEENGADTQYF
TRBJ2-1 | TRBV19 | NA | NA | TGTGCCAGTACCCCCTGGGGGGCCGGCAACAGAGATGAGCAGTTCTTC | CASTPWGAGNRDEQFF
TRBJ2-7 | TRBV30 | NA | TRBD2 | TGTGCCTGGAGGAGTAGCGGGAGTGGCGAGCAGTACTTC | CAWRSSGSGEQYF
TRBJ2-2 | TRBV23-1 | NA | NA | TGCGCCAGCAGTCAATGGGGTAGGGGCACCGGGGAGCTGTTTTTT | CASSQWGRGTGELFF
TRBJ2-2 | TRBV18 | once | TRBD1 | TGTGCCAGCTCACCTGGACAGGGGAACACCGGGGAGCTGTTTTTT | CASSPGQGNTGELFF
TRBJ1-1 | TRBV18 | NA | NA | TGTGCCAGCTCACCAAAGCAGGGGACTGAAGCTTTCTTT | CASSPKQGTEAFF
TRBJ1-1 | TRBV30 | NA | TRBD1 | TGTGCCTGGAGAACAGGGGGCGCGGCTGAAGCTTTCTTT | CAWRTGGAAEAFF
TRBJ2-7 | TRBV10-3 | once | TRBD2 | TGTGCCATCAGTGAGACTAGCGGGAGCTCCTACGAGCAGTACTTC | CAISETSGSSYEQYF
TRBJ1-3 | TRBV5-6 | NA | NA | TGTGCCAGCAGCTTGTTGAGGACTTACTCTGGAAACACCATATATTTT | CASSLLRTYSGNTIYF
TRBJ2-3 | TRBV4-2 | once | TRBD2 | TGTGCCAGCAGCCAACGGGAGGGCCAAGGGGATACGCAGTATTTT | CASSQREGQGDTQYF
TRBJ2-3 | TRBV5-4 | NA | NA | TGTGCCAGCAGCCCACCAAGCACAGATACGCAGTATTTT | CASSPPSTDTQYF
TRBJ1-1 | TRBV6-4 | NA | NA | TGTGCCAGCAGTCAAAAGATGAACACTGAAGCTTTCTTT | CASSQKMNTEAFF
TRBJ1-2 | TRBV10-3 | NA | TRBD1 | TGTGCCATCAAACCCGTGACAGGGGATGGCTACACCTTC | CAIKPVTGDGYTF
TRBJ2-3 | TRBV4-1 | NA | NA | TGCGCCAGCAGCCAAGATGCACAGATAACGCAGTATTTT | CASSQDAQITQYF